Listed here are 8 T cell receptor beta chains from one sample, sequenced in a study of cytomegalovirus exposure and HLA in healthy donors. Primers for the PCR totalled 60 Vbeta and 13 Jbeta. Measured with immunoSEQ multiplex PCR; TCRdb has only the in-frame clones, and not every one. The sample holds about 140,000 clones; around 90% are singletons and the top ten take more than 0.5%. The sequencing input was PBMCs. These receptor sequences come from a woman aged 40 to 50 in good health and CMV-seronegative.

J is TRBJ1-1 and V is TRBV28; D possibly corresponds to TRBD1 (6 bases). Deletions cut 10 bases from V and 5 bases from J, with 14 bases between. CDR1 is MDHEN and CDR2 is SYDVKM in the germline V gene. This CDR3 is built from 12 residues. The CDR3 sequence: CATNRVMTEAFF. The CDR3 coding sequence is TGTGCCACCAACAGGGTGATGACTGAAGCTTTCTTT.

The chain employs TRBV4-1 and TRBJ2-7; 7 bases agree with TRBD1. The ends lost 4 bases at V and 4 bases at J; junction bases unmatched: 4. Looked up from germline, CDR1 is MGHRA and CDR2 is YSYEKL. The CDR3 loop spans 13 amino acids. The CDR3 sequence is CASSPTGIYEQYF. CDR3 coding DNA: TGCGCCAGCAGCCCGACAGGGATATACGAGCAGTACTTC.

The gene calls are TRBV9 and TRBJ2-5; possibly TRBD2 for D (5 bases). CDR3 length equals 17 residues. Germline values: CDR1 SGDLS, CDR2 YYNGEE. V was shortened by 0 bases and J by 2 bases, with 17 bases between the two germline ends. As DNA, the CDR3 is TGTGCCAGCAGCGTAGGGGGAAGCGGAACCATACAAGAGACCCAGTACTTC. Translation gives CASSVGGSGTIQETQYF. The full variable domain, its missing parts supplied by reference TRBV9 and TRBJ2-5, is DSGVTQTPKHLITATGQRVTLRCSPRSGDLSVYWYQQSLDQGLQFLIQYYNGEERAKGNILERFSAQQFPDLHSELNLSSLELGDSALYFCASSVGGSGTIQETQYFGPGTRLLVL.

CDR3 region: CASSQGQGAGRFGETQYF. The CDR3 coding sequence is TGCGCCAGCAGCCAAGGACAGGGGGCAGGGAGATTCGGGGAGACCCAGTACTTC. The rearrangement uses TRBV4-1 and TRBJ2-5, with TRBD1 identical over 10 bases. This CDR3 is built from 18 residues. CDR1 is MGHRA, CDR2 YSYEKL, per germline. V was clipped by 1 base and J by 5 bases; unmatched bases: 13.

DNA of the CDR3: TGTGCCAGCAGTTACTTGGACGGGGGGGAGGAGGGGACCGGGGAGCTGTTTTTT. This codes for CASSYLDGGEEGTGELFF. V usage is TRBV6-8 and J usage is TRBJ2-2, with 8 nucleotides matching TRBD2. Germline V lookup: CDR1 MNHGY, CDR2 SAAAGT. With V trimmed by 1 base and J by 5 bases, 12 bases remained unmatched. CDR3 length equals 18 residues.

This chain uses TRBV7-8 with TRBJ2-7; possible D gene TRBD2, 5 bases. V shed 5 bases and J shed 2 bases, with 19 bases lying between them. Germline CDR1 and CDR2: SGHVS and FQNEAQ. The CDR3 is 16 amino acids. In nucleotides, the CDR3 is TGTGCCAGCAGCCGGGCTGCGGGCTTGATGGCCTACGAGCAGTACTTC. Protein: CASSRAAGLMAYEQYF.

V and J are TRBV5-1 and TRBJ1-1; 9 positions agree with TRBD1. The germline gives CDR1 SGHRS, CDR2 YFSETQ. The CDR3 loop spans 15 amino acids. Trimming took 4 bases from V and 2 from J; bases not matched to a gene: 6. CDR3 residues: CASSVKQGANTEAFF. The CDR3 DNA reads as TGCGCCAGCAGCGTAAAACAGGGGGCTAACACTGAAGCTTTCTTT.

The chain couples TRBV7-2 to TRBJ2-7; D may be TRBD2 (5 bases). This CDR3 comprises 14 residues. Germline V gene lookup returns CDR1 SGHTA and CDR2 FQGNSA. V was cut by 5 bases and J by 4 bases, with 15 bases left in between. For the CDR3, the DNA is TGTGCCAGCAGCGACCAACTAGGCAGGTACGAGCAGTACTTC. This encodes CASSDQLGRYEQYF.